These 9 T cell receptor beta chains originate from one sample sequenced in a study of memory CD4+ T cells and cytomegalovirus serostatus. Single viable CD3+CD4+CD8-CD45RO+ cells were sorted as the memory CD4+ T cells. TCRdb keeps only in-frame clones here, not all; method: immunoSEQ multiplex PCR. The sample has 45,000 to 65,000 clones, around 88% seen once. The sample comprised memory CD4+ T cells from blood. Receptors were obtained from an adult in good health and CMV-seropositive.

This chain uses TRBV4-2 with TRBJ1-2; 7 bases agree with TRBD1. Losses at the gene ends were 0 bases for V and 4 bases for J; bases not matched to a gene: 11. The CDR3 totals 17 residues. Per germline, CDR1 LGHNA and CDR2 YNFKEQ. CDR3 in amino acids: CASSQEARGRFAYGYTF. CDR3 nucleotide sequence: TGTGCCAGCAGCCAAGAGGCGAGGGGGCGATTTGCCTATGGCTACACCTTC.

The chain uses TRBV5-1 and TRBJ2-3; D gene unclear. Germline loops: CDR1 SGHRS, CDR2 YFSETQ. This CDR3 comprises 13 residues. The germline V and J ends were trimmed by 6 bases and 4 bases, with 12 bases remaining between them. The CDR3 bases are TGCGCCAGCACTGGCCTCGGGCCAGATACGCAGTATTTT. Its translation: CASTGLGPDTQYF.

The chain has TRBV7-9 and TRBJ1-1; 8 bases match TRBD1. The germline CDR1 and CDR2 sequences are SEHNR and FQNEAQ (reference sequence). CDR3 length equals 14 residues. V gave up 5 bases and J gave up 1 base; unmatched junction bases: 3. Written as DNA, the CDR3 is TGTGCCAGCAGCCGACAGGGGAGGAACACTGAAGCTTTCTTT. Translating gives CASSRQGRNTEAFF.

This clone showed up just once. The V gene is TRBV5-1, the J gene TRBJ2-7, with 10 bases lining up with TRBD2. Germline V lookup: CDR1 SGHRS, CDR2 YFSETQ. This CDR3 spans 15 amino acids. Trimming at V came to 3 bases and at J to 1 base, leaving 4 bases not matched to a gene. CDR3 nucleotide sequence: TGCGCCAGCAGCTGGGGACTAGCGTCATCCTACGAGCAGTACTTC. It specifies CASSWGLASSYEQYF.

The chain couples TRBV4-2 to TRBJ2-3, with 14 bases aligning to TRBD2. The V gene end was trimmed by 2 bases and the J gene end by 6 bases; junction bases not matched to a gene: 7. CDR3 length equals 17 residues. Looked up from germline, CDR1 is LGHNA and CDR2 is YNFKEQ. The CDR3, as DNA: TGTGCCAGCAGCCAAAGCGGGGGACTAGCGGGAGCTGATACGCAGTATTTT. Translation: CASSQSGGLAGADTQYF.

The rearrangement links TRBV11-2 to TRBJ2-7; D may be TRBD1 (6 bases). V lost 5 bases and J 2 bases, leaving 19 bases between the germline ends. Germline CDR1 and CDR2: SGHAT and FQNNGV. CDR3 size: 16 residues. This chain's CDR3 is CASSQRSDSHPYEQYF. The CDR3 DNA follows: TGTGCCAGCAGCCAGAGATCGGACAGCCACCCCTACGAGCAGTACTTC.

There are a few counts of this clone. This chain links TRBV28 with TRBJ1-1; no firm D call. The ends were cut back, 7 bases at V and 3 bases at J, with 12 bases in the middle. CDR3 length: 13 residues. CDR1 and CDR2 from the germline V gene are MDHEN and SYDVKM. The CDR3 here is CASIEGRDTEAFF. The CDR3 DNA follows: TGTGCCAGCATCGAAGGGAGGGACACTGAAGCTTTCTTT. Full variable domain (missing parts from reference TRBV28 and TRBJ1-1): DVKVTQSSRYLVKRTGEKVFLECVQDMDHENMFWYRQDPGLGLRLIYFSYDVKMKEKGDIPEGYSVSREKKERFSLILESASTNQTSMYLCASIEGRDTEAFFGQGTRLTVV.

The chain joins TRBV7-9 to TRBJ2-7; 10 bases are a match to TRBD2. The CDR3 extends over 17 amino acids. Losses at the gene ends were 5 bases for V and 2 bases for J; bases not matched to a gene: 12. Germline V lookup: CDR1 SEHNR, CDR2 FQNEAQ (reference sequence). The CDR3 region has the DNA TGTGCCAGCAGCATGATAGGGTCTGGACTAGCGGCCTACGAGCAGTACTTC. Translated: CASSMIGSGLAAYEQYF.

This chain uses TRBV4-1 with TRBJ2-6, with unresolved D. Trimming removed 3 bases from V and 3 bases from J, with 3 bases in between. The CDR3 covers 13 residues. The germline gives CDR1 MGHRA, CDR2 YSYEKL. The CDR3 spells CASSHIGANVLTF. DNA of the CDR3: TGCGCCAGCAGCCACATTGGGGCCAACGTCCTGACTTTC.